The 30 T cell receptor beta chains presented below share a single source sample, sequenced in a study of cytomegalovirus exposure and HLA in healthy donors. In the PCR, 60 Vbeta and 13 Jbeta primers were used. The protocol was immunoSEQ multiplex PCR, while the TCRdb copy is restricted to in-frame clones and leaves out a portion. This table holds around 140,000 clones, about 77% found once. Sequences were obtained from PBMCs. All receptors come from a male donor in good health and CMV-seronegative.

V usage is TRBV11-1 and J usage is TRBJ2-1; 8 bases align to TRBD2. The V gene end was trimmed by 2 bases and the J gene end by 10 bases; junction bases not matched to a gene: 7. Germline V lookup: CDR1 SGHAT, CDR2 FQDESV (reference sequence). The CDR3 is made up of 14 amino acids. The CDR3 DNA reads as TGTGCCAGCAGCTTAAGAAGAGGACTAGCCGAGCAGTTCTTC. Translated, it gives CASSLRRGLAEQFF.

This clone was seen just once. Its ends do not fully match the called genes, so a read error is possible. The chain combines TRBV7-9 with TRBJ1-1, with D maybe TRBD1 (6 bases). Per the germline V gene, CDR1 is SEHNR and CDR2 is FQNEAQ (reference sequence). The CDR3 contains 15 residues. Here the CDR3 DNA reads TGTTCCAGCAGCTCAGGACAGATCTTGGACACTGAAGCTTTCTTT. Encoded protein: CSSSSGQILDTEAFF.

The chain couples TRBV9 to TRBJ2-7; the match to TRBD2 covers 7 bases. With 0 bases clipped from V and 3 bases from J, the junction kept 9 bases outside the gene matches. Per the germline V gene, CDR1 is SGDLS and CDR2 is YYNGEE. This CDR3 is 16 amino acids long. The CDR3 reads CASSVGAGDVGYEQYF. CDR3 coding DNA: TGTGCCAGCAGCGTAGGGGCGGGGGACGTGGGCTACGAGCAGTACTTC.

The rearrangement uses TRBV5-6 and TRBJ2-5; D call uncertain. V gave up 0 bases and J gave up 3 bases, with 9 bases separating them. This CDR3 has 14 residues. CDR1 and CDR2 from the germline V gene are SGHDT and YYEEEE. This CDR3 is CASSLARGKETQYF. Written as DNA, the CDR3 is TGTGCCAGCAGCTTGGCCCGCGGAAAAGAGACCCAGTACTTC.

The CDR3 protein is CASSSIRRGLRFNYGYTF. CDR3 bases: TGTGCCAGCAGTTCCATTCGCAGAGGGCTCAGGTTCAACTATGGCTACACCTTC. This chain links TRBV27 with TRBJ1-2, with no clear D. Per the germline V gene, CDR1 is MNHEY and CDR2 is SMNVEV (reference sequence). The CDR3 sequence is 18 residues long. The V gene lost 4 bases and the J gene lost 2 bases, with 23 bases spanning the gap.

The V gene is TRBV9, the J gene TRBJ2-5, with 8 bases fitting TRBD1. Germline V lookup: CDR1 SGDLS, CDR2 YYNGEE. V lost 4 bases to trimming and J lost 5 bases; unmatched junction nucleotides: 13. The CDR3 consists of 16 residues. The CDR3 protein is CASSILQGGVGETQYF. The CDR3 DNA reads TGTGCCAGCAGCATCCTACAGGGGGGTGTTGGGGAGACCCAGTACTTC.

In the case of this clone: One end of the junction does not line up with germline, which may come from a read error. This chain connects TRBV7-9 to TRBJ1-1; 8 bases map to TRBD1. The CDR3 sequence is 15 residues long. Germline CDR1 and CDR2: SEHNR and FQNEAQ (reference sequence). The CDR3 sequence is CSSSTAGTGHTEAFF. The CDR3 nucleotides are TGTTCCAGCAGCACGGCCGGGACAGGACACACTGAAGCTTTCTTT.

The chain uses TRBV5-1 and TRBJ1-2, with 7 positions matching TRBD1. V was clipped by 0 bases and J by 6 bases; unmatched bases: 8. The CDR3 extends over 15 amino acids. The germline V gene has CDR1 SGHRS and CDR2 YFSETQ. The CDR3 DNA reads TGCGCCAGCAGCTTGGGGGGGCCGACAGGGAATGGCTACACCTTC. Translation: CASSLGGPTGNGYTF.

The chain recombines TRBV18 with TRBJ1-5, with 9 bases identical to TRBD1. The junction had 4 bases not matched to a gene; V was cut back by 0 bases and J by 7 bases. Germline CDR1 is KGHSH and CDR2 is LQKENI. The CDR3 is made up of 15 amino acids. CDR3 in DNA: TGTGCCAGCTCACCACCGGGACAGGGAGGGCAGCCCCAGCATTTT. Translation: CASSPPGQGGQPQHF.

The CDR3 spells CASSLEGGGAGNEQFF. The CDR3 DNA reads as TGTGCCAGCAGCTTAGAAGGCGGGGGGGCGGGTAATGAGCAGTTCTTC. The genes are TRBV11-2 and TRBJ2-1; 9 bases match TRBD2. The junction had 7 bases not matched to a gene; V was cut back by 0 bases and J by 7 bases. This CDR3 is 16 amino acids long. Looked up from germline, CDR1 is SGHAT and CDR2 is FQNNGV.

The rearrangement uses TRBV6-1 and TRBJ1-1, with 11 bases identical to TRBD1. J lost 0 bases, V lost 3 bases, and 6 bases had no gene match. The length of the CDR3 is 17 residues. Germline CDR1 and CDR2: MNHNS and SASEGT. The CDR3 loop reads CASSDPGQGGLNTEAFF. The CDR3 coding sequence is TGTGCCAGCAGTGACCCGGGACAGGGGGGACTGAACACTGAAGCTTTCTTT.

The V gene is TRBV5-6, the J gene TRBJ1-2, with D unresolved. V was cut by 0 bases and J by 3 bases, with 6 bases left in between. The CDR3 contains 13 residues. Germline CDR1 is SGHDT and CDR2 is YYEEEE. The CDR3 DNA reads TGTGCCAGCAGCTTGGACGGGGACTATGGCTACACCTTC. This sequence encodes CASSLDGDYGYTF.

This clone was seen only a few times. V usage is TRBV6-4 and J usage is TRBJ2-1, with 14 nucleotides matching TRBD2. Trimming at V came to 4 bases and at J to 8 bases, leaving 1 base not matched to a gene. The CDR3 contains 14 residues. Germline loops: CDR1 MRHNA, CDR2 SNTAGT. CDR3 DNA: TGTGCCAGCAGTGGGGGACTAGCGGGAGATGAGCAGTTCTTC. Its translation is CASSGGLAGDEQFF.

There are a few counts of this clone. The genes are TRBV27 and TRBJ2-3; D call uncertain. The CDR3 length is 13 residues. Germline CDR1 is MNHEY and CDR2 is SMNVEV (reference sequence). The V and J ends lost 3 bases and 2 bases respectively, with 6 bases between them. CDR3 in amino acids: CASSLADTDTQYF. The CDR3 DNA reads TGTGCCAGCAGTTTGGCAGACACAGATACGCAGTATTTT.

CDR3 protein: CASSPYSNQPQHF. CDR3 DNA: TGTGCCAGCAGCCCCTATAGCAATCAGCCCCAGCATTTT. The V call is TRBV27, the J call TRBJ1-5; D not certain. Trimming took off 6 bases at V and 0 bases at J, with 6 bases between the two ends. The length of the CDR3 is 13 residues. Germline V gives CDR1 MNHEY, CDR2 SMNVEV (reference sequence).

Notes on this clone: The same CDR3 also results from other DNA sequences found in this sample. The chain recombines TRBV10-3 with TRBJ2-5; 8 nucleotides agree with TRBD2. Trimming cost V 2 bases and J 4 bases; bases outside gene matches: 6. The CDR3 is made up of 15 amino acids. Germline V gives CDR1 ENHRY, CDR2 SYGVKD. CDR3 DNA: TGTGCCATCAGTGAGCGGGAGGGCATGCGAGAGACCCAGTACTTC. It is translated as CAISEREGMRETQYF.

V is TRBV7-2 and J is TRBJ2-3, with TRBD2 matching over 11 bases. With V trimmed by 1 base and J by 0 bases, 0 bases remained unmatched. The germline V gene has CDR1 SGHTA and CDR2 FQGNSA. The length of the CDR3 is 16 residues. In DNA, the CDR3 is TGTGCCAGCAGCTTAGGGACTAGCGGGAGCACAGATACGCAGTATTTT. Amino acids: CASSLGTSGSTDTQYF.

As concerns this clone: A read error may account for a junction end that differs from germline. V and J are TRBV10-3 and TRBJ1-6; D perhaps matches TRBD1 (6 bases). Looked up from germline, CDR1 is ENHRY and CDR2 is SYGVKD. This CDR3 is built from 12 residues. The CDR3 DNA follows: TGTGCCATCGCACAGGGCAATTCACCCCACCACTTT. Translating it yields CAIAQGNSPHHF.

This chain joins TRBV4-3 and TRBJ2-5, with 9 bases fitting TRBD2. Germline trimming cut 4 bases from V and 7 bases from J; bases unmatched to any gene: 16. In germline, CDR1 is LGHNA, CDR2 YSLEER. CDR3 length: 17 residues. The CDR3 coding sequence is TGCGCCAGCAGCCCTATTGGACCTAGCGGGGAGATGGGGACCCAGTACTTC. Protein product: CASSPIGPSGEMGTQYF.

This clone was seen only a few times. The V and J genes are TRBV4-1 and TRBJ1-1; D not resolved. This CDR3 contains 13 residues. The V and J ends lost 1 base and 10 bases respectively, with 13 bases between them. The V gene's germline CDR1 is MGHRA and CDR2 YSYEKL. The CDR3 DNA is TGCGCCAGCAGCCAAGTCGCAGTACCAAGAGCTTTCTTT. Protein sequence: CASSQVAVPRAFF.

This chain joins TRBV19 and TRBJ2-7, with 9 bases identical to TRBD2. The germline CDR1 and CDR2 sequences are LNHDA and SQIVND (reference sequence). CDR3 length equals 14 residues. V lost 10 bases and J lost 3; bases outside the gene matches: 10. The CDR3 loop reads CATSGVAGVYEQYF. The CDR3, as DNA: TGTGCCACCTCCGGGGTAGCGGGGGTCTACGAGCAGTACTTC.

J is TRBJ2-1 and V is TRBV11-3; 8 positions agree with TRBD1. V shed 4 bases and J 12 bases; nucleotides not matched to a gene: 14. The germline V gene has CDR1 SGHNT and CDR2 YENEEA. The CDR3 totals 15 residues. The CDR3 loop is CASSSPGQAHFRQFF. The CDR3 nucleotides read TGTGCCAGCAGCTCACCGGGACAGGCTCATTTTAGGCAGTTCTTC.

The rearrangement links TRBV2 to TRBJ2-5; TRBD2 might be the D (7 bases). The germline V and J ends were trimmed by 2 bases and 5 bases, with 15 bases remaining between them. CDR3 size: 15 residues. From germline, CDR1 is SNHLY and CDR2 FYNNEI. The DNA of the CDR3 is TGTGCCAGCAGTGAATTAGGGGGGGGGCTGGAGACCCAGTACTTC. Translating gives CASSELGGGLETQYF. The full variable domain, in which reference TRBV2 and TRBJ2-5 provide the parts outside the CDR3, is EPEVTQTPSHQVTQMGQEVILRCVPISNHLYFYWYRQILGQKVEFLVSFYNNEISEKSEIFDDQFSVERPDGSNFTLKIRSTKLEDSAMYFCASSELGGGLETQYFGPGTRLLVL.

The chain couples TRBV9 to TRBJ2-3; maybe TRBD2 (7 bases). Germline V gene sequence: CDR1 SGDLS, CDR2 YYNGEE. This CDR3 contains 16 residues. The V end was cut by 0 bases, the J end by 2 bases, with 13 bases between. The CDR3 loop reads CASSVVGGGATDTQYF. CDR3 coding DNA: TGTGCCAGCAGCGTAGTGGGCGGGGGCGCCACAGATACGCAGTATTTT.

The V call is TRBV29-1, the J call TRBJ2-7, with D perhaps matching TRBD1 (6 bases). V was pared by 0 bases and J by 6 bases, with 18 bases between. The germline CDR1 and CDR2 sequences are SQVTM and ANQGSEA. The CDR3 is 15 residues long. CDR3 loop: CSVEDPLGATGEQYF. CDR3 coding DNA: TGCAGCGTTGAAGATCCCTTGGGGGCGACTGGCGAGCAGTACTTC.

The chain joins TRBV5-6 to TRBJ1-5; TRBD1 agrees at 8 bases. The J segment lost 3 bases and the V segment lost 1 base, leaving 12 bases of the junction unmatched. Germline V CDR1 and CDR2: SGHDT, YYEEEE. This CDR3 region has 18 residues. The DNA of the CDR3 is TGTGCCAGCAGCTTGAGGACAGGGAATCCCCTTTACAATCAGCCCCAGCATTTT. Its protein is CASSLRTGNPLYNQPQHF.

This clone has a single count. V and J are TRBV19 and TRBJ2-7; TRBD1 aligns across 10 bases. After removal of 3 bases from V and 2 bases from J, the junction contained 4 bases not matched to a gene. CDR1 and CDR2 (germline): LNHDA, SQIVND (reference sequence). This CDR3 has 15 residues. CDR3: CASSIGQGGTYEQYF. The CDR3 bases are TGTGCCAGTAGTATTGGACAGGGGGGAACCTACGAGCAGTACTTC.

This rearrangement joins TRBV10-2 to TRBJ2-7, with 7 bases lining up with TRBD1. CDR1 and CDR2 (germline): WSHSY, SAAADI. The V and J ends lost 6 bases and 0 bases, in that order; junction bases with no gene match: 11. The CDR3 contains 16 residues. The CDR3 DNA reads TGCGCCAGCAGCACTAGGGACAGTACCCTCTCCTACGAGCAGTACTTC. It is translated as CASSTRDSTLSYEQYF.

The V gene is TRBV19, the J gene TRBJ1-1; the D gene is possibly TRBD1 (6 bases). There are 14 residues in the CDR3. Looked up from germline, CDR1 is LNHDA and CDR2 is SQIVND (reference sequence). V was shortened by 5 bases and J by 3 bases, with 13 bases between the two germline ends. The CDR3 region has the DNA TGTGCCAGTAGTGTACGGACAGAAGACACTGAAGCTTTCTTT. Translated, it gives CASSVRTEDTEAFF.

This clone was found a few times. The gene calls are TRBV28 and TRBJ1-5; D gene unclear. The CDR3 has 12 amino acids. Trimming stripped 7 bases from V and 10 bases from J, with 14 bases between. Germline assignment: CDR1 MDHEN and CDR2 SYDVKM. The CDR3 nucleotides are TGTGCCAGCACCTCTTCGCCGGTACCCCAGCATTTT. Its translation is CASTSSPVPQHF.